Below, 10 T cell receptor beta chains from the same sample are listed, as sequenced in a study of blood T cell repertoires in COVID-19. Data came from immunoSEQ multiplex PCR; TCRdb stores just in-frame clones and leaves some out. This repertoire shows more than 120,000 clones, around 88% found once; its top ten account for 25% to 35%. What was sequenced was peripheral blood. The receptors stem from a human donor in a cohort sampled during active COVID-19.

The chain couples TRBV9 to TRBJ1-4; D unresolved. Between the trimmed V and J ends, which lost 0 bases and 11 bases, there was a span of 8 bases. This CDR3 is 12 amino acids long. In germline, CDR1 is SGDLS, CDR2 YYNGEE. The CDR3 DNA follows: TGTGCCAGCAGCGTAGGGTCCGGGAAACTGTTTTTT. It is translated as CASSVGSGKLFF.

The chain combines TRBV11-1 with TRBJ2-1; TRBD1 agrees at 8 bases. The CDR3 covers 14 residues. Germline values: CDR1 SGHAT, CDR2 FQDESV (reference sequence). V trimming: 1 base; J trimming: 4 bases; junction bases outside the gene matches: 0. In DNA form, the CDR3 reads TGTGCCAGCAGCTTAGGGGACAGGTACAATGAGCAGTTCTTC. It specifies CASSLGDRYNEQFF.

The gene calls are TRBV3-1 (or the pseudogene TRBV3-2) and TRBJ1-6; D call uncertain. This CDR3 spans 13 amino acids. From germline, CDR1 is LGHDT and CDR2 YNNKEL (reference sequence). Trimming shortened V by 4 bases and J by 7 bases, and 8 bases separated the two germline ends. CDR3 amino acids: CASSRLVNSPLHF. The CDR3 DNA reads TGTGCCAGCAGCCGACTCGTAAATTCACCCCTCCACTTT.

The CDR3 coding sequence is TGCAGTGCTAGTGTCCCCGGACAGGGAAGTCAGCCCCAGCATTTT. Its protein is CSASVPGQGSQPQHF. This rearrangement joins TRBV20-1 to TRBJ1-5, with 8 bases fitting TRBD1. The CDR3 contains 15 residues. Trimming cost V 3 bases and J 6 bases; bases outside gene matches: 10. Germline-derived CDR1 and CDR2 are DFQATT and SNEGSKA (reference sequence).

This chain joins TRBV7-2 and TRBJ1-1, with unresolved D. Per the germline V gene, CDR1 is SGHTA and CDR2 is FQGNSA. The CDR3 runs 14 residues. V dropped 1 base and J dropped 1 base, with 7 bases sitting between them. CDR3 region: CASSLGHANTEAFF. The CDR3 region has the DNA TGTGCCAGCAGCTTAGGACATGCGAACACTGAAGCTTTCTTT.

The chain carries TRBV5-6 and TRBJ2-7; the D gene is possibly TRBD1 (5 bases). Germline values: CDR1 SGHDT, CDR2 YYEEEE. The CDR3 spans 15 residues. Trimming pared 4 bases from V and 0 bases from J, leaving 14 bases between. This CDR3 is CASSPIQESSYEQYF. The CDR3 DNA reads as TGTGCCAGCAGCCCCATACAGGAGAGCTCCTACGAGCAGTACTTC. Together with reference TRBV5-6 and TRBJ2-7, the CDR3 gives the full variable domain: DAGVTQSPTHLIKTRGQQVTLRCSPKSGHDTVSWYQQALGQGPQFIFQYYEEEERQRGNFPDRFSGHQFPNYSSELNVNALLLGDSALYLCASSPIQESSYEQYFGPGTRLTVT.

The V gene is TRBV7-9, the J gene TRBJ2-5, with TRBD2 matching 11 bases. CDR3 size: 14 residues. J lost 5 bases, V lost 7 bases, and 6 bases had no gene match. CDR1 and CDR2 (germline): SEHNR, FQNEAQ (reference sequence). Written as DNA, the CDR3 is TGTGCCAGCACTCTAGCGGGGGGCCGGGAGACCCAGTACTTC. Translating gives CASTLAGGRETQYF.

The gene calls are TRBV13 and TRBJ1-1; perhaps TRBD1 as D (5 bases). V lost 1 base to trimming and J lost 4 bases, with 13 bases between them. Germline V gene lookup returns CDR1 PRHDT and CDR2 FYEKMQ (reference sequence). The CDR3 covers 15 residues. CDR3 loop: CASSLDPGRGTEAFF. Written as DNA, the CDR3 is TGTGCCAGCAGCTTAGACCCAGGAAGGGGCACTGAAGCTTTCTTT.

This clone was recorded once. The genes are TRBV6-1 and TRBJ2-5; perhaps TRBD2 as D (7 bases). The CDR3 sequence is 17 residues long. The V gene lost 3 bases and the J gene lost 7 bases, with 24 bases spanning the gap. In germline, CDR1 is MNHNS, CDR2 SASEGT. The CDR3 DNA reads as TGTGCCAGCAGTGACCGCTGGAGGGGGGGGCCCTTGGGGACCCAGTACTTC. Translating it yields CASSDRWRGGPLGTQYF.

J is TRBJ1-2 and V is TRBV15, with D possibly being TRBD1 (5 bases). CDR1 LNHNV and CDR2 YYDKDF come from the germline V gene (reference sequence). The CDR3 runs to 13 residues. V lost 2 bases to trimming and J lost 6 bases, with 10 bases between them. The CDR3, as DNA: TGTGCCACCAGCAGAACCCGCAGGGATGGCTACACCTTC. It yields the protein CATSRTRRDGYTF.